Here is one T cell receptor beta chain with its context. Germline values: CDR1 LGHNA, CDR2 YNFKEQ. The length of the CDR3 is 16 residues. V was pared by 0 bases and J by 2 bases, with 14 bases between. The entry originates in a study of blood T cell repertoires in COVID-19. Study information: COVID-19 samples from acute and convalescent phases originated in the United States, Italy and Spain. From T cells, B-cell-depleted T cells, or PBMCs came the material, which was cDNA or gDNA.

Per the authors' pipeline: Amplification with reference gene primers provided the estimates of nucleated cell counts. The protocol was immunoSEQ multiplex PCR, while the TCRdb copy is restricted to in-frame clones and leaves out a portion. Clone size and the V and J calls come from that table; the DNA yielded D and trimming. The table records approximately 91,000 clones, roughly nine tenths of them present only once. The source is a man between 65 and 80 years old with acute or convalescent COVID-19. The V and J genes are TRBV4-2 and TRBJ2-7; D uncertain. The sample comprised peripheral blood. The CDR3 reads CASSQDQAARTYEQYF. Here the CDR3 DNA reads TGTGCCAGCAGCCAAGATCAGGCAGCCCGGACCTACGAGCAGTACTTC.